This paragraph reports one T cell receptor beta chain. The antigen remains unidentified. These data originate in a study of T cell responses to AZD1222 COVID-19 vaccine. In the study overall: Pooling was applied to second doses at about 4 or about 12 weeks.

General observations from the study: Only a handful of individuals given AZD1222 were seropositive at baseline. Clonal diversity was possibly underestimated, and the donors were mostly white British, with more females.

Clones were sequenced by immunoSEQ multiplex PCR, and TCRdb holds only the in-frame ones, with some missing. This table has 150,000 to 200,000 clones, 80% to 95% appearing once. The CDR3 has 14 amino acids. Trimming left V 0 bases short and J 2 bases short, with 7 bases between. CDR1 is MNHEY, CDR2 SVGAGI, per germline. This clonotype was sampled from an adult in good health. V usage is TRBV6-5 and J usage is TRBJ1-1; D unresolved. The source material was peripheral blood, sampled on day 0 of AZD1222 vaccination. DNA of the CDR3: TGTGCCAGCAGTTACTCGAACAGCAACACTGAAGCTTTCTTT. Its protein product is CASSYSNSNTEAFF.